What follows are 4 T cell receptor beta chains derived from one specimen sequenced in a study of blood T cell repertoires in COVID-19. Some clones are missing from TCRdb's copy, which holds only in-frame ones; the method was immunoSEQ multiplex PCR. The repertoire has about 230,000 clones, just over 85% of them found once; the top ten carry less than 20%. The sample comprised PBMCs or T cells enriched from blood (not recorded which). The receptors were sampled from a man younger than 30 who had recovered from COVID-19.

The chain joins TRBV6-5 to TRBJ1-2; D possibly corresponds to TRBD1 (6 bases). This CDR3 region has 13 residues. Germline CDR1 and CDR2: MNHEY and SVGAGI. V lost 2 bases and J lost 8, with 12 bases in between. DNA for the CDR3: TGTGCCAGCAGTTACGGGCAGGGGAGAGGCTACACCTTC. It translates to CASSYGQGRGYTF.

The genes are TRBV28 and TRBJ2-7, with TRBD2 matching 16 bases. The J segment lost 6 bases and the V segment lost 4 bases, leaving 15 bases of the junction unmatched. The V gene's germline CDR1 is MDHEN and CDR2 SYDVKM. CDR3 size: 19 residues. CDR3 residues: CASSSGQGGLAGGLSEQYF. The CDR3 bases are TGTGCCAGCAGTTCCGGACAGGGGGGACTAGCGGGAGGGCTCTCCGAGCAGTACTTC.

CDR3 sequence (DNA): TGCGCCAGCAGCTCGACAGGGGGCGGGCATGAAAAACTGTTTTTT. This sequence encodes CASSSTGGGHEKLFF. The rearrangement joins TRBV5-1 to TRBJ1-4, with TRBD1 identical over 10 bases. The germline V gene encodes CDR1 SGHRS and CDR2 YFSETQ. Trimming at V came to 3 bases and at J to 6 bases, leaving 5 bases not matched to a gene. This CDR3 spans 15 amino acids.

For the CDR3, the DNA is TGTGCCAGCAGTGAAGAGGCAGGCCATCAGCCCCAGCATTTT. Its translation: CASSEEAGHQPQHF. The rearrangement joins TRBV2 to TRBJ1-5; D remains unclear. The ends were cut back, 1 base at V and 5 bases at J, with 9 bases in the middle. The germline gives CDR1 SNHLY, CDR2 FYNNEI. The CDR3 totals 14 residues.